A selection of T cell receptor beta chains follows, all from one sample in a study of T cells in localized non-small cell lung cancer. TCRdb's table, derived via immunoSEQ multiplex PCR, lists solely in-frame clones and lacks some. Of a few thousand clones detected, less than 30% appear once; the ten largest clones hold around 15%. The sample was lung tumor tissue, taken before any cancer treatment. Source of these receptors: a female donor over 55 with stage I lung adenocarcinoma. Both conserved end residues are part of each CDR3. The order of the fields is J gene, D gene, V gene, clone size, CDR3 protein, CDR3 DNA. D genes are given only for firm matches. Only part of the rows carry a size: once, few, many, or a class if the clone is expanded.

TRBJ1-2	.	TRBV19	.	CASSITQGSGYTF	TGTGCCAGTAGTATAACACAGGGCAGTGGCTACACCTTC
TRBJ2-5	TRBD2	TRBV11-3	medium-sized	CASSLEWRGQETQYF	TGTGCCAGCAGCTTAGAATGGCGGGGGCAAGAGACCCAGTACTTC
TRBJ2-3	TRBD2	TRBV11-3	.	CASTWEGPTDTQYF	TGTGCCAGCACGTGGGAGGGCCCCACAGATACGCAGTATTTT
TRBJ2-6	.	TRBV19	.	CASTPQAGSGANVLTF	TGTGCCAGTACTCCGCAGGCGGGCTCTGGGGCCAACGTCCTGACTTTC
TRBJ1-5	.	TRBV11-3	few	CASSLVSLDQPQHF	TGTGCCAGCAGCTTAGTGTCTTTGGATCAGCCCCAGCATTTT
TRBJ2-3	.	TRBV7-6	few	CASSLNQEGGRWIDTQYF	TGTGCCAGCAGCTTAAACCAGGAGGGGGGGCGATGGATAGATACGCAGTATTTT
TRBJ2-7	TRBD1	TRBV19	.	CASRPTGAGEQYF	TGTGCCAGCAGACCGACAGGGGCGGGTGAGCAGTACTTC
TRBJ2-3	.	TRBV29-1	.	CSVIRTGRGDTQYF	TGCAGCGTTATCCGGACAGGGAGGGGAGATACGCAGTATTTT
TRBJ1-5	.	TRBV6-7	.	CASSYSDNSVEPQHF	TGTGCCAGCAGTTACTCTGACAACTCCGTTGAGCCCCAGCATTTT
TRBJ2-3	.	TRBV18	.	CASSLRGGGPPTDTQYF	TGTGCCAGCTCACTTAGGGGGGGCGGGCCCCCCACAGATACGCAGTATTTT